Listed here are 5 T cell receptor beta chains from one sample, sequenced in a study of T cell responses to AZD1222 COVID-19 vaccine (dated by TCRdb to 2020 to 2023). The library was built by means of the immunoSEQ multiplex PCR assay. TCRdb took over this immuneACCESS table, retaining in-frame rearrangements with V and J assigned. Such tables are incomplete; in checked studies, under half of the missing clones stem from an unresolved V gene, and the remainder is unexplained. In this sample the table shows some 110,000 clones, around 88% of which occur a single time. The ten most abundant clones make up approximately 9.6% of the sample. The time point tag for this specimen amounts to: baseline before first vaccination. This sample comprised peripheral blood, obtained on day 0 of AZD1222 vaccination. The receptors come from an adult in good health.

This clone has more than one count but fewer than ten. The chain uses TRBV30 and TRBJ1-2, with D tentatively TRBD1 (5 bases). The CDR3 consists of 12 residues. Germline CDR1 reads GTSNPN; CDR2 reads SVGIG (reference sequence). Trimming stripped 7 bases from V and 4 bases from J, with 13 bases between. The CDR3 region is CAFGTLSYGYTF. DNA for the CDR3: TGTGCCTTCGGGACGTTGAGCTATGGCTACACCTTC.

This chain uses TRBV5-1 with TRBJ1-2; 10 nucleotides agree with TRBD1. The germline V gene has CDR1 SGHRS and CDR2 YFSETQ. CDR3 length equals 15 residues. Trimming removed 4 bases from V and 4 bases from J; junction bases left unmatched: 7. The CDR3 DNA follows: TGCGCCAGCAGCAAGCAGACAGGGGGCGGCTATGGCTACACCTTC. Amino acids: CASSKQTGGGYGYTF.

The genes are TRBV4-1 and TRBJ2-2; tentatively, D is TRBD1 (5 bases). V was pared by 1 base and J by 1 base, with 10 bases between. The germline CDR1 and CDR2 sequences are MGHRA and YSYEKL. CDR3 size: 16 residues. In DNA form, the CDR3 reads TGCGCCAGCAGCCAAGGTTACCAGGGGAACACCGGGGAGCTGTTTTTT. This sequence encodes CASSQGYQGNTGELFF.

This clone occurred once. The gene calls are TRBV7-2 and TRBJ1-1, with TRBD1 matching 7 bases. The germline V gene has CDR1 SGHTA and CDR2 FQGNSA. Trimming took 3 bases from V and 1 from J; bases not matched to a gene: 5. This CDR3 has 15 amino acids. The CDR3 nucleotides are TGTGCCAGCAGCTTCAGGACAGGTCCGAACACTGAAGCTTTCTTT. It translates to CASSFRTGPNTEAFF.

The CDR3 region is CASSFQPESTEAFF. CDR3 sequence (DNA): TGTGCCAGCAGCTTTCAACCAGAGTCCACTGAAGCTTTCTTT. The J gene is TRBJ1-1, the V gene TRBV7-8; no reliable D call. This CDR3 has 14 residues. The V gene's germline CDR1 is SGHVS and CDR2 FQNEAQ. V was trimmed by 3 bases and J by 4 bases, leaving 12 bases between them.